The 3 T cell receptor beta chains presented below share a single source sample, sequenced in a study of breast tumors, draining lymph nodes, adjacent tissues. MiXCR, run by TCRdb on the multiplex PCR reads, gives a single entry per CDR3 protein. The table shows approximately 300,000 distinct CDR3 sequences, with under 35% occurring only once. Breast cancer patients provided tissue from their axillary draining lymph nodes. Sequencing used axillary lymph node tissue. The receptors were sampled from a female donor with breast cancer. Some clones in this sample may be carry-over from other donors' samples.

This clonotype was detected many times. The rearrangement joins TRBV2 to TRBJ2-1; a possible D gene is TRBD2 (5 bases). With 4 bases removed from V and 4 bases from J, the gap between germline ends came to 17 bases. CDR1 and CDR2 from the germline V gene are SNHLY and FYNNEI. CDR3 length: 16 residues. The CDR3 DNA reads TGTGCCAGCAGTGCTATGTTCGGACTTGTGTACAATGAGCAGTTCTTC. Its translation is CASSAMFGLVYNEQFF.

This clonotype came up many times. The V call is TRBV19, the J call TRBJ2-7, with 8 nucleotides matching TRBD2. V lost 10 bases to trimming and J lost 6 bases; unmatched junction nucleotides: 14. The CDR3 sequence is 14 residues long. CDR1 is LNHDA and CDR2 is SQIVND in the germline V gene (reference sequence). CDR3 protein: CATGEPGLVAEQYF. CDR3 coding DNA: TGTGCCACCGGGGAACCGGGACTAGTTGCCGAGCAGTACTTC. Together with reference TRBV19 and TRBJ2-7, the CDR3 gives the full variable domain: DGGITQSPKYLFRKEGQNVTLSCEQNLNHDAMYWYRQDPGQGLRLIYYSQIVNDFQKGDIAEGYSVSREKKESFPLTVTSAQKNPTAFYLCATGEPGLVAEQYFGPGTRLTVT.

In its sample, this clonotype was seen many times. The V call is TRBV15, the J call TRBJ2-7, with D possibly being TRBD1 (6 bases). The CDR3 consists of 14 residues. Trimming took off 3 bases at V and 2 bases at J, with 11 bases between the two ends. CDR1 is LNHNV and CDR2 is YYDKDF in the germline V gene (reference sequence). The CDR3 bases are TGTGCCACCAGCAGGAGTAAGGGGGCCTACGAGCAGTACTTC. Its protein product is CATSRSKGAYEQYF.